This is a list of T cell receptor beta chains from one sample in a study of identical twins. TCRdb independently ran MiXCR on the 5' RACE reads; one entry per CDR3 protein. The sample lists approximately 500,000 distinct CDR3 sequences, approximately 24% occurring once. These same records also appear under a second study, on T cells expressing NK-cell markers.

Material: CD4+ T cells sorted from blood. All receptors derive from a woman aged 18-35 years in good health. Both conserved end residues are trimmed from each CDR3. Fields, in order: V gene, J gene, CDR3 protein.

V: TRBV20-1; J: TRBJ2-2; CDR3: SAREGAGELF
V: TRBV10-1; J: TRBJ2-7; CDR3: ASSGQGRTYEQY
V: TRBV4-3; J: TRBJ2-1; CDR3: ASSRGLAGGPGNEQF
V: TRBV7-9; J: TRBJ1-1; CDR3: ASRPQGDTEAF
V: TRBV6-2/TRBV6-3; J: TRBJ1-1; CDR3: ASTRRVGSMNTEAF
V: TRBV24-1; J: TRBJ2-1; CDR3: ATSRGGYNEQF
V: TRBV15; J: TRBJ1-1; CDR3: ATSSMMTGGTEAF
V: TRBV7-8; J: TRBJ2-7; CDR3: ASSLRQGFYEQY
V: TRBV5-6; J: TRBJ2-1; CDR3: ASSLAVYNEQF
V: TRBV20-1; J: TRBJ2-7; CDR3: SVSGGPFVGGEQY
V: TRBV6-2/TRBV6-3; J: TRBJ2-1; CDR3: ASGDRYPDEQF
V: TRBV6-5; J: TRBJ1-4; CDR3: ASSSPQQNEKLF
V: TRBV3-1; J: TRBJ2-3; CDR3: ASSQGASGGRDTQY
V: TRBV12-3/TRBV12-4; J: TRBJ1-2; CDR3: ASSNRDSIGYT
V: TRBV12-3/TRBV12-4; J: TRBJ1-2; CDR3: ASSWRGGGYT
V: TRBV5-1; J: TRBJ2-4; CDR3: ASSWNTGTYIQY
V: TRBV29-1; J: TRBJ2-1; CDR3: SVVRVGEGEQF
V: TRBV6-2/TRBV6-3; J: TRBJ2-1; CDR3: ASRREAGGTYNEQF
V: TRBV7-9; J: TRBJ1-1; CDR3: ASSPVPTDGDTEAF
V: TRBV5-1; J: TRBJ2-2; CDR3: ASSSGTSGSGELF
V: TRBV29-1; J: TRBJ2-5; CDR3: SVEGHSGRETQY
V: TRBV29-1; J: TRBJ2-7; CDR3: SVGVLGSSAYEQY
V: TRBV20-1; J: TRBJ2-3; CDR3: SAKGAGPDTQY
V: TRBV12-3/TRBV12-4; J: TRBJ1-1; CDR3: ASRKGTYTEAF
V: TRBV25-1; J: TRBJ2-3; CDR3: ASSEFVTDTQY
V: TRBV15; J: TRBJ2-1; CDR3: ATSRDGWANEQF
V: TRBV7-9; J: TRBJ2-5; CDR3: ASNEARGQETQY
V: TRBV12-3/TRBV12-4; J: TRBJ2-2; CDR3: ASSRRTGTSNTGELF
V: TRBV7-9; J: TRBJ1-1; CDR3: ASSFTARNTEAF
V: TRBV18; J: TRBJ2-7; CDR3: ASSTGQGTYEQY
V: TRBV12-3/TRBV12-4; J: TRBJ2-5; CDR3: ASSMTGVTETQY
V: TRBV13; J: TRBJ1-1; CDR3: ASSPPPGNTEAF
V: TRBV24-1; J: TRBJ1-5; CDR3: ATSDFGQGRPLRANQPQH
V: TRBV5-1; J: TRBJ2-5; CDR3: ASSPLLPSQETQY
V: TRBV2; J: TRBJ1-2; CDR3: ASRRETGLDYGYT
V: TRBV29-1; J: TRBJ2-7; CDR3: SVVVRGFNEQY
V: TRBV29-1; J: TRBJ2-1; CDR3: SVEYLWSGRAREQF
V: TRBV7-2; J: TRBJ2-1; CDR3: ASSFSSELLDEQF
V: TRBV11-2; J: TRBJ1-1; CDR3: ASSVSPNTEAF
V: TRBV7-8; J: TRBJ2-3; CDR3: ASSSRLAAADTQY
V: TRBV6-5; J: TRBJ2-1; CDR3: ASSYSKGELHEQF
V: TRBV3-1; J: TRBJ2-1; CDR3: ASSQRGFANEQF
V: TRBV7-3; J: TRBJ2-1; CDR3: ASSLRGGWDEQF
V: TRBV6-1; J: TRBJ2-2; CDR3: ASRTDRGTGELF
V: TRBV5-1; J: TRBJ2-1; CDR3: ASSPGTSGYNEQF
V: TRBV20-1; J: TRBJ2-5; CDR3: SASRHTGTSGETQY
V: TRBV7-8; J: TRBJ1-6; CDR3: ASSLVLRVPYNSPLH